The 26 T cell receptor beta chains presented below share a single source sample, sequenced in a study of blood T cell repertoires in COVID-19. Some clones are missing from TCRdb's copy, which holds only in-frame ones; the method was immunoSEQ multiplex PCR. Of some 210,000 clones in the sample, roughly nine tenths were seen once. The sequenced sample consisted of peripheral blood. Source of these receptors: a man in his fifties or sixties who had recovered from COVID-19.

V is TRBV28 and J is TRBJ1-1; TRBD1 is a possible D gene (6 bases). Trimming took off 7 bases at V and 1 base at J, with 7 bases between the two ends. The CDR3 is made up of 12 amino acids. Looked up from germline, CDR1 is MDHEN and CDR2 is SYDVKM. The CDR3 reads CASTDRNTEAFF. The CDR3, as DNA: TGTGCCAGCACGGACAGGAACACTGAAGCTTTCTTT.

The V gene is TRBV7-2, the J gene TRBJ2-2, with 12 bases matching TRBD2. V lost 3 bases and J lost 4; bases outside the gene matches: 12. Germline V lookup: CDR1 SGHTA, CDR2 FQGNSA. There are 19 residues in the CDR3. CDR3 DNA: TGTGCCAGCAGCTTTAAGCCCCTACTAGCGGGAGGCCCCACCGGGGAGCTGTTTTTT. Translating it yields CASSFKPLLAGGPTGELFF.

The CDR3 region has the DNA TGTGCCAGCAGCTGGACTGGGCAGGGGGCATCTCAGCCCCAGCATTTT. Translation: CASSWTGQGASQPQHF. The chain employs TRBV5-4 and TRBJ1-5; TRBD1 agrees at 8 bases. Unmatched junction bases numbered 11, after V lost 3 bases and J lost 6 bases. The germline CDR1 and CDR2 sequences are SGHNT and YYREEE (reference sequence). This CDR3 has 16 amino acids.

In this sample, this clone turned up a few times. This chain uses TRBV6-1 with TRBJ2-6; 11 positions agree with TRBD1. Germline V gene data show CDR1 as MNHNS and CDR2 as SASEGT. The junction had 7 bases not matched to a gene; V was cut back by 5 bases and J by 1 base. This CDR3 has 18 amino acids. CDR3 bases: TGTGCCAGCAGTAAAGGGACAGGGGGTTTTTCTGGGGCCAACGTCCTGACTTTC. This codes for CASSKGTGGFSGANVLTF.

This clone has just one count. This chain uses TRBV19 with TRBJ2-7, with 11 bases lining up with TRBD2. CDR1 LNHDA and CDR2 SQIVND come from the germline V gene (reference sequence). The CDR3 is made up of 18 amino acids. The V segment lost 4 bases and the J segment 1 base; nucleotides outside the gene matches: 12. In nucleotides, the CDR3 is TGTGCCAGTAGTACCCCCGCGCGGGTAGCGGGAGGGTCCTACGAGCAGTACTTC. It encodes CASSTPARVAGGSYEQYF.

The rearrangement links TRBV21-1 to TRBJ2-3; the table's TRBD2 call for D was not verified on the DNA. TRBV21-1 has pseudogene status. The CDR3 spans 17 residues. The CDR3 loop is CASSKVDRREGTDTQYF. The CDR3 DNA reads as TGTGCCAGCAGCAAAGTAGACAGGCGGGAGGGCACAGATACGCAGTATTTT.

This chain uses TRBV3-1 (or the pseudogene TRBV3-2) with TRBJ2-7; no reliable D call. The germline gives CDR1 LGHDT, CDR2 YNNKEL (reference sequence). The CDR3 is 11 amino acids. V lost 5 bases and J lost 4, with 6 bases in between. Here the CDR3 DNA reads TGTGCCAGCAGCGCACTATACGAGCAGTACTTC. This gives the protein CASSALYEQYF.

The rearrangement joins TRBV27 to TRBJ2-7, with D maybe TRBD2 (5 bases). Trimming stripped 2 bases from V and 7 bases from J, with 21 bases between. The CDR3 is made up of 16 amino acids. Germline values: CDR1 MNHEY, CDR2 SMNVEV (reference sequence). CDR3 sequence: CASSLDYTTSGREQYF. Here the CDR3 DNA reads TGTGCCAGCAGTTTAGATTATACCACTAGTGGGAGAGAGCAGTACTTC.

The gene calls are TRBV9 and TRBJ1-2; D gene unclear. The CDR3 has 14 amino acids. Between the trimmed V and J ends, which lost 2 bases and 5 bases, there was a span of 13 bases. Germline V lookup: CDR1 SGDLS, CDR2 YYNGEE. In DNA form, the CDR3 reads TGTGCCAGCAGCGTCTGGTATTTCGGGTATGGCTACACCTTC. Its translation: CASSVWYFGYGYTF.

CDR3 nucleotides: TGTGCCAGCAGGGGGAGGGGGGGTGAAAAACTGTTTTTT. Translating it yields CASRGRGGEKLFF. The genes are TRBV25-1 and TRBJ1-4; weak D call: TRBD1 (6 bases). Trimming stripped 6 bases from V and 7 bases from J, with 12 bases between. Germline CDR1 is MGHDK and CDR2 is SYGVNS. The CDR3 covers 13 residues.

CDR3 bases: TGTGCCAGCAGCGCCGGAGACCTAGCGGGCGTCCAAGAGACCCAGTACTTC. It translates to CASSAGDLAGVQETQYF. The genes are TRBV3-1 (or the pseudogene TRBV3-2) and TRBJ2-5; 8 nucleotides agree with TRBD2. V shed 5 bases, J shed 1 base, and the junction held 12 bases outside the gene matches. CDR1 is LGHDT and CDR2 is YNNKEL in the germline V gene (reference sequence). The CDR3 is made up of 17 amino acids.

This clone showed up just once. The chain is built from TRBV11-2 and TRBJ2-1; 7 nucleotides line up with TRBD2. The V gene's germline CDR1 is SGHAT and CDR2 FQNNGV. The CDR3 runs to 12 residues. The J segment lost 10 bases and the V segment lost 3 bases, leaving 3 bases of the junction unmatched. CDR3 nucleotide sequence: TGTGCCAGCAGCTTCGGACTAGACGAGCAGTTCTTC. Translated, it gives CASSFGLDEQFF.

This chain uses TRBV9 with TRBJ1-1, with 8 bases lining up with TRBD1. Germline V lookup: CDR1 SGDLS, CDR2 YYNGEE. Trimming cost V 2 bases and J 8 bases; bases outside gene matches: 5. The CDR3 totals 13 residues. The CDR3, as DNA: TGTGCCAGCAGCGTCTCAGGGGGCCTCGAAGCTTTCTTT. This sequence encodes CASSVSGGLEAFF.

This clone was picked up one time. The chain's CDR3 is CASSIRRVRSYEQYF. The CDR3 bases are TGTGCCAGCAGTATTCGGAGGGTACGTTCCTACGAGCAGTACTTC. The chain recombines TRBV28 with TRBJ2-7; D is perhaps TRBD2 (6 bases). This CDR3 is 15 amino acids long. Trimming pared 5 bases from V and 1 base from J, leaving 15 bases between. Germline V gene data show CDR1 as MDHEN and CDR2 as SYDVKM.

This clone was picked up one time. The rearrangement joins TRBV7-8 to TRBJ2-3; D remains ambiguous. V was pared by 5 bases and J by 2 bases, with 17 bases between. The CDR3 is made up of 16 amino acids. CDR1 SGHVS and CDR2 FQNEAQ come from the germline V gene. In nucleotides, the CDR3 is TGTGCCAGCAGCCGAATTAGCCGAGGCCCCACAGATACGCAGTATTTT. It yields the protein CASSRISRGPTDTQYF. Drawing the rest from reference TRBV7-8 and TRBJ2-3, the complete variable domain is GAGVSQSPRYKVAKRGQDVALRCDPISGHVSLFWYQQALGQGPEFLTYFQNEAQLDKSGLPSDRFFAERPEGSVSTLKIQRTQQEDSAVYLCASSRISRGPTDTQYFGPGTRLTVL.

The chain combines TRBV25-1 with TRBJ2-1; 9 nucleotides agree with TRBD1. The CDR3 is 14 amino acids. The ends lost 6 bases at V and 4 bases at J; junction bases unmatched: 4. In germline, CDR1 is MGHDK, CDR2 SYGVNS. CDR3 region: CASRKDRGYNEQFF. DNA for the CDR3: TGTGCCAGCAGGAAGGACAGGGGATACAATGAGCAGTTCTTC.

The gene calls are TRBV30 and TRBJ2-3; possible D gene TRBD1, 6 bases. From germline, CDR1 is GTSNPN and CDR2 SVGIG (reference sequence). V shed 3 bases and J shed 3 bases, with 7 bases lying between them. This CDR3 region has 12 residues. The CDR3 coding sequence is TGTGCCTGGAGCAGGGGAACAGATACGCAGTATTTT. It specifies CAWSRGTDTQYF.

In its sample, this clone was seen once. The chain links TRBV4-1 to TRBJ2-4; the match to TRBD2 covers 10 bases. The CDR3 contains 20 residues. V gave up 0 bases and J gave up 1 base; unmatched junction bases: 12. Germline CDR1 is MGHRA and CDR2 is YSYEKL. CDR3 bases: TGCGCCAGCAGCCAAGATCGTTGGGAAGCGGGGGGGCCGGCCAAAAACATTCAGTACTTC. This codes for CASSQDRWEAGGPAKNIQYF.

In its sample, this clone was seen a few times. The rearrangement joins TRBV29-1 to TRBJ1-1; 8 nucleotides line up with TRBD1. There are 14 residues in the CDR3. Trimming at V came to 7 bases and at J to 6 bases, leaving 13 bases not matched to a gene. The germline V gene has CDR1 SQVTM and CDR2 ANQGSEA. CDR3 amino acids: CSAGTGKGTAEAFF. The CDR3, as DNA: TGCAGCGCTGGGACAGGAAAGGGGACAGCTGAAGCTTTCTTT.

The chain uses TRBV2 and TRBJ2-7, with a tentative D call TRBD2 (7 bases). The CDR3 runs 14 residues. The ends were cut back, 6 bases at V and 7 bases at J, with 19 bases in the middle. CDR1 is SNHLY, CDR2 FYNNEI, per germline. The DNA of the CDR3 is TGTGCCAGCAGGACCCTCCCCAGGGGAGGGGAGCAGTACTTC. It encodes CASRTLPRGGEQYF.

The V gene is TRBV5-4, the J gene TRBJ2-3, with D uncertain. Trimming cost V 0 bases and J 4 bases, with 6 bases left between them. Per the germline V gene, CDR1 is SGHNT and CDR2 is YYREEE (reference sequence). This CDR3 has 13 residues. Here the CDR3 reads CASSLDGSDTQYF. DNA for the CDR3: TGTGCCAGCAGCTTGGATGGCTCAGATACGCAGTATTTT.

CDR3 sequence reads: CASSLTSGGNSPLHF. CDR3 DNA sequence: TGTGCCAGCAGCTTAACGTCAGGGGGCAATTCACCCCTCCACTTT. The rearrangement uses TRBV7-2 and TRBJ1-6; 8 bases line up with TRBD1. Germline lookup yields CDR1 SGHTA and CDR2 FQGNSA. CDR3 length: 15 amino acids. V was clipped by 2 bases and J by 7 bases; unmatched bases: 4.

The rearrangement joins TRBV18 to TRBJ2-2; 12 nucleotides line up with TRBD2. This CDR3 is 16 amino acids long. CDR1 KGHSH and CDR2 LQKENI come from the germline V gene. V trimming: 0 bases; J trimming: 7 bases; junction bases outside the gene matches: 3. The CDR3 loop is CASSPPGLAGGGELFF. The CDR3, as DNA: TGTGCCAGCTCACCACCGGGACTAGCGGGCGGCGGGGAGCTGTTTTTT.

The chain combines TRBV18 with TRBJ1-1, with D possibly being TRBD1 (5 bases). Trimming removed 6 bases at V and 0 bases at J, with 11 bases between. The CDR3 runs 14 residues. Germline CDR1 and CDR2: KGHSH and LQKENI. The CDR3 sequence is CASSPDILNTEAFF. Written as DNA, the CDR3 is TGTGCCAGCTCCCCGGACATCCTGAACACTGAAGCTTTCTTT. Looking up the rest from reference TRBV18 and TRBJ1-1 gives the full variable domain: NAGVMQNPRHLVRRRGQEARLRCSPMKGHSHVYWYRQLPEEGLKFMVYLQKENIIDESGMPKERFSAEFPKEGPSILRIQQVVRGDSAAYFCASSPDILNTEAFFGQGTRLTVV.

V and J are TRBV11-2 and TRBJ2-3; 9 bases map to TRBD2. Germline V gene lookup returns CDR1 SGHAT and CDR2 FQNNGV. The CDR3 has 15 amino acids. With V trimmed by 5 bases and J by 0 bases, 3 bases remained unmatched. CDR3 in DNA: TGTGCCAGCAGCCCACTAGCGGGTAGCACAGATACGCAGTATTTT. It translates to CASSPLAGSTDTQYF.

The gene calls are TRBV21-1 and TRBJ2-1; the DNA was not compared with TRBD1, the D call given in the table. TRBV21-1 is a listed pseudogene. The CDR3 runs to 14 residues. The CDR3 spells CASKNHLGTSEQFF. The CDR3 DNA reads TGTGCCAGCAAAAATCATCTTGGGACAAGCGAGCAGTTCTTC.